These 8 T cell receptor beta chains originate from one sample sequenced in a study of T-cell reconstitution after alpha-beta-depleted transplantation in children. TCRbeta library preparation incorporated unique molecular identifiers. TCRdb re-called the PCR reads with MiXCR, one entry per CDR3 protein. The sample records approximately 70,000 distinct CDR3 sequences, roughly 4.9% being singletons. The sample was PBMCs, mostly from graft donor cells, taken 180 days after TCRalphabeta/CD19-depleted stem cell transplant. The source is a boy in the first two years of life who had a stem cell transplant for acute myeloid leukemia, so the T cells may come from the graft donor.

This clonotype was detected ten times or more. V gene TRBV5-1 combines with J gene TRBJ2-3, with a weak D call TRBD2 (6 bases). Trimming pared 2 bases from V and 3 bases from J, leaving 22 bases between. The CDR3 loop spans 18 amino acids. Looked up from germline, CDR1 is SGHRS and CDR2 is YFSETQ. CDR3 sequence (DNA): TGCGCCAGCAGCTTCACTCGGACCGGAGGGGTCGATACAGATACGCAGTATTTT. Its translation is CASSFTRTGGVDTDTQYF.

Ten or more counts support this clonotype. This chain joins TRBV15 and TRBJ2-7; TRBD1 matches at 7 bases. This CDR3 comprises 15 residues. CDR1 LNHNV and CDR2 YYDKDF come from the germline V gene (reference sequence). J was trimmed by 2 bases and V by 1 base; bases with no gene match: 5. The CDR3 here is CATSRGTGVTYEQYF. Written as DNA, the CDR3 is TGTGCCACCAGCAGAGGGACAGGCGTCACCTACGAGCAGTACTTC.

The chain employs TRBV18 and TRBJ1-5; 7 positions agree with TRBD1. The trim removed 3 bases at V and 3 bases at J, leaving 2 bases unmatched. Germline CDR1 KGHSH, CDR2 LQKENI. The CDR3 is 14 amino acids. The CDR3 sequence: CASSPGQFNQPQHF. The CDR3 bases are TGTGCCAGCTCACCGGGACAGTTCAATCAGCCCCAGCATTTT. Full variable domain (remainder filled in from reference TRBV18 and TRBJ1-5): NAGVMQNPRHLVRRRGQEARLRCSPMKGHSHVYWYRQLPEEGLKFMVYLQKENIIDESGMPKERFSAEFPKEGPSILRIQQVVRGDSAAYFCASSPGQFNQPQHFGDGTRLSIL.

This clonotype was detected ten times or more. The CDR3 sequence is CASSFVGENTEAFF. DNA of the CDR3: TGCGCCAGCAGCTTTGTCGGGGAGAACACTGAAGCTTTCTTT. The chain links TRBV5-1 to TRBJ1-1; D unclear. V was pared by 2 bases and J by 1 base, with 9 bases between. The CDR3 contains 14 residues. Per germline, CDR1 SGHRS and CDR2 YFSETQ.

This clonotype was recorded many times. This chain links TRBV20-1 with TRBJ1-3, with D unclear. CDR1 DFQATT and CDR2 SNEGSKA come from the germline V gene (reference sequence). This CDR3 is built from 15 residues. The V end was cut by 0 bases, the J end by 0 bases, with 9 bases between. CDR3 sequence: CSAREWGNSGNTIYF. The CDR3 nucleotides read TGCAGTGCTAGAGAGTGGGGAAACTCTGGAAACACCATATATTTT.

This clonotype has a count of ten or more. The genes are TRBV7-8 and TRBJ1-6; D not certain. Trimming took off 1 base at V and 9 bases at J, with 16 bases between the two ends. Germline CDR1 is SGHVS and CDR2 is FQNEAQ. The CDR3 is made up of 16 amino acids. Here the CDR3 reads CASSLDPPVLGSPLHF. The CDR3 coding sequence is TGTGCCAGCAGCTTAGACCCCCCGGTATTGGGTTCACCCCTCCACTTT.

This clonotype was seen repeatedly, ten times or more. The rearrangement uses TRBV20-1 and TRBJ1-2; D perhaps matches TRBD1 (5 bases). V lost 2 bases and J lost 4, with 8 bases in between. CDR1 and CDR2 (germline): DFQATT, SNEGSKA (reference sequence). CDR3 length: 12 amino acids. CDR3 residues: CSARQGSYGYTF. The CDR3 DNA sequence: TGCAGTGCTAGACAGGGAAGCTATGGCTACACCTTC.

This clonotype was seen repeatedly, ten times or more. This chain connects TRBV9 to TRBJ2-7, with D uncertain. Trimming pared 0 bases from V and 1 base from J, leaving 8 bases between. The CDR3 is 14 amino acids. Germline V gene sequence: CDR1 SGDLS, CDR2 YYNGEE. DNA for the CDR3: TGTGCCAGCAGCGTAGGAAAAGGGTCCTACGAGCAGTACTTC. Protein: CASSVGKGSYEQYF.